These 11 T cell receptor beta chains were all obtained from the same sample, sequenced in a study of coeliac disease. Clones were sequenced by immunoSEQ multiplex PCR, and TCRdb holds only the in-frame ones, with some missing. Counted here are fewer than 4,500 clones, roughly three quarters occurring once; the ten biggest clones make up nearly 8.5%. Sequencing was carried out using intraepithelial lymphocytes from the gut. The receptors derive from a man aged 30 to 39 with celiac disease.

CDR3: CASSQDRGREKLFF. The CDR3 nucleotides read TGTGCCAGCAGCCAAGACAGGGGGAGAGAAAAACTGTTTTTT. V is TRBV4-2 and J is TRBJ1-4; 7 positions match TRBD1. Germline CDR1 reads LGHNA; CDR2 reads YNFKEQ. The J segment lost 8 bases and the V segment lost 0 bases, leaving 3 bases of the junction unmatched. The CDR3 totals 14 residues.

This clone occurred a few times. The chain combines TRBV28 with TRBJ2-1; TRBD2 agrees at 7 bases. The J segment lost 4 bases and the V segment lost 0 bases, leaving 9 bases of the junction unmatched. The CDR3 covers 17 residues. Germline V CDR1 and CDR2: MDHEN, SYDVKM. CDR3 coding DNA: TGTGCCAGCAGTTTATGGGTATGGGGGGAGGGATACAATGAGCAGTTCTTC. Encoded protein: CASSLWVWGEGYNEQFF.

V usage is TRBV19 and J usage is TRBJ1-5; D remains unclear. This CDR3 region has 17 residues. CDR1 and CDR2 (germline): LNHDA, SQIVND (reference sequence). V was cut by 7 bases and J by 7 bases, with 26 bases left in between. This chain's CDR3 is CASKWRVEGTARQPQHF. The CDR3 coding sequence is TGTGCCAGTAAGTGGCGAGTCGAGGGTACAGCTCGGCAGCCCCAGCATTTT.

The J gene is TRBJ2-3, the V gene TRBV15; perhaps TRBD2 as D (6 bases). Trimming cost V 0 bases and J 4 bases, with 17 bases left between them. CDR1 and CDR2 (germline): LNHNV, YYDKDF (reference sequence). The CDR3 sequence is 17 residues long. The CDR3 reads CATSRDRRWRAPDTQYF. For the CDR3, the DNA is TGTGCCACCAGCAGAGATCGTAGGTGGAGGGCGCCAGATACGCAGTATTTT.

The chain employs TRBV5-8 and TRBJ1-2; 10 nucleotides agree with TRBD1. Germline CDR1 is SGHTS and CDR2 is YDEGEE. This CDR3 comprises 20 residues. V shed 4 bases and J 1 base; nucleotides not matched to a gene: 19. In nucleotides, the CDR3 is TGTGCCAGCAGCCCCGGGTTGCACGACAGGGGGCAACCCTTTAACTATGGCTACACCTTC. Protein: CASSPGLHDRGQPFNYGYTF. The complete variable domain, with remaining parts taken from reference TRBV5-8 and TRBJ1-2, reads EAGVTQSPTHLIKTRGQQATLRCSPISGHTSVYWYQQALGLGLQFLLWYDEGEERNRGNFPPRFSGRQFPNYSSELNVNALELEDSALYLCASSPGLHDRGQPFNYGYTFGSGTRLTVV.

This chain links TRBV7-8 with TRBJ2-7; TRBD2 might be the D (6 bases). The V and J ends lost 2 bases and 2 bases respectively, with 10 bases between them. CDR1 SGHVS and CDR2 FQNEAQ come from the germline V gene. This CDR3 comprises 14 residues. The CDR3, as DNA: TGTGCCAGCAGCTTATGGGGGGATACCTACGAGCAGTACTTC. Amino acids: CASSLWGDTYEQYF.

The CDR3 region is CASSPSGDPIYGYTF. CDR3 DNA sequence: TGTGCCAGCTCACCGTCAGGGGACCCTATTTATGGCTACACCTTC. The V and J genes are TRBV18 and TRBJ1-2, with D possibly TRBD1 on 6 matching bases. The CDR3 totals 15 residues. Between the trimmed V and J ends, which lost 3 bases and 5 bases, there was a span of 16 bases. The germline gives CDR1 KGHSH, CDR2 LQKENI.

This clone has a handful of counts. The V and J genes are TRBV18 and TRBJ2-2; a weak D match, TRBD2 (5 bases). V gave up 10 bases and J gave up 0 bases, with 6 bases separating them. Per germline, CDR1 KGHSH and CDR2 LQKENI. The length of the CDR3 is 12 residues. The DNA of the CDR3 is TGTGCCACCGGGGCGAACACCGGGGAGCTGTTTTTT. Its translation: CATGANTGELFF.

This rearrangement joins TRBV6-1 to TRBJ2-6; a possible D gene is TRBD2 (6 bases). The germline V gene has CDR1 MNHNS and CDR2 SASEGT. Trimming left V 3 bases short and J 4 bases short, with 19 bases between. The CDR3 spans 18 residues. The CDR3 DNA reads as TGTGCCAGCAGTGAGTCTGCGGGGTTGAGGATAGGGGCCAACGTCCTGACTTTC. This sequence encodes CASSESAGLRIGANVLTF.

The chain joins TRBV4-2 to TRBJ2-7; 14 nucleotides align to TRBD2. Germline V lookup: CDR1 LGHNA, CDR2 YNFKEQ. The ends lost 1 base at V and 3 bases at J; junction bases unmatched: 5. The CDR3 has 17 residues. For the CDR3, the DNA is TGTGCCAGCAGCCAAGGCTCCGGGACTAGCGGGAGCTACGAGCAGTACTTC. Its protein product is CASSQGSGTSGSYEQYF.

The chain is built from TRBV5-1 and TRBJ1-1; 7 bases fit TRBD1. The CDR3 runs to 14 residues. The trim removed 3 bases at V and 4 bases at J, leaving 6 bases unmatched. The germline CDR1 and CDR2 sequences are SGHRS and YFSETQ. This chain's CDR3 is CASSSTGARTEAFF. CDR3 coding DNA: TGCGCCAGCAGCTCCACAGGGGCACGCACTGAAGCTTTCTTT.